The clone carrying this T cell receptor (beta chain) has more than one count but fewer than ten. Antigen: not known. The sequenced template was cDNA made from the entire isolated RNA. TCRdb keeps only in-frame clones here, not all; method: immunoSEQ multiplex PCR. Of hundreds of thousands of clones in the sample, roughly 30% were seen once. These data come from a study of beta chain features in type 1 diabetes. This CDR3 is 16 amino acids long. The germline V gene has CDR1 KGHSH and CDR2 LQKENI. V dropped 3 bases and J dropped 1 base, with 14 bases sitting between them. Study results and caveats: There was no resolution here of whether HLA type influences TCRB rearrangement.

CD45RO/CCR7/CD25/CD127/CD95/CD27 separated CD4+ naive, central memory, regulatory and stem cell-like memory cells by sorting. The chain uses TRBV18 and TRBJ2-3; D gene ambiguous. Sequencing input: naive CD4+ T cells from blood. This clonotype was obtained from a young man in good health. CDR3 sequence reads: CASSPTVAIGTDTQYF. DNA of the CDR3: TGTGCCAGCTCACCGACCGTGGCTATCGGCACAGATACGCAGTATTTT.